This T cell receptor beta chain was captured by sequencing in a study of molecular identifiers for immune sequencing clone quantification. About this clonotype itself: What it recognizes is unknown. A much larger clonotype is one base distant, so this may be a read error.

TCRdb re-called the PCR reads with MiXCR, one entry per CDR3 protein. The sample contains more than 250,000 distinct CDR3 sequences, about a fifth of which appear only once. Between about 19,000 and 1,100,000 sorted cells, with 10%, 30% or 50% RNA, yielded naive CD8 libraries. Overall study results and limits: Should identical TCR molecules share a barcode, the sizes of highly expanded clones could be underestimated.

V was pared by 6 bases and J by 2 bases, with 18 bases between. The CDR3 loop spans 16 amino acids. The chain is built from TRBV12-3 or TRBV12-4 and TRBJ2-3; possible D gene TRBD2, 6 bases. Specimen: naive CD8+ T cells from blood, with Jurkat cell RNA spiked in. As to subset: FACS-sorted CD8+CD4-CCR7+CD45RA+ naive T cells. This TCR came from a human donor in good health. Some libraries in this study had Jurkat cell RNA spiked in. Here the CDR3 DNA reads TGTGCCAGCAGGCCTGGGACTGGCGGCCTCACAGATACGCAGTATTTT. Its protein product is CASRPGTGGLTDTQYF.